The 2 T cell receptor beta chains below were found in one sample sequenced in a study of blood T cell repertoires in COVID-19. The assay was immunoSEQ multiplex PCR, and TCRdb's table has in-frame clones only and misses some. This table holds roughly 5,500 clones, around 80% found once. Sample: peripheral blood. The receptors were gathered from a human donor with active COVID-19. The donor label of this sample is uncertain.

This clone has only a few counts. The V gene is TRBV5-4, the J gene TRBJ2-7, with D perhaps matching TRBD2 (6 bases). Looked up from germline, CDR1 is SGHNT and CDR2 is YYREEE (reference sequence). This CDR3 is 14 amino acids long. The V gene lost 7 bases and the J gene lost 2 bases, with 16 bases spanning the gap. This CDR3 reads CASGRFGAPYEQYV. In nucleotides, the CDR3 is TGTGCCAGCGGGAGGTTTGGGGCACCCTACGAGCAGTACGTC.

The genes are TRBV5-1 and TRBJ2-1; D perhaps matches TRBD2 (6 bases). V was pared by 0 bases and J by 10 bases, with 11 bases between. Germline V lookup: CDR1 SGHRS, CDR2 YFSETQ. The CDR3 extends over 13 amino acids. For the CDR3, the DNA is TGCGCCAGCAGCTTGGAGGGGCGGGGAGAGCAGTTCTTC. Translation gives CASSLEGRGEQFF. Supplemented by reference TRBV5-1 and TRBJ2-1, the full variable domain reads KAGVTQTPRYLIKTRGQQVTLSCSPISGHRSVSWYQQTPGQGLQFLFEYFSETQRNKGNFPGRFSGRQFSNSRSEMNVSTLELGDSALYLCASSLEGRGEQFFGPGTRLTVL.